The source of this T cell receptor (beta chain) is a study of identical twins' blood T cells (dated by TCRdb to the early 2010s). Regarding the research as a whole: Roughly 49 million Illumina reads were obtained across roughly 12 libraries, of which six were alpha-chain libraries and six were beta-chain libraries. The study compared TCR alpha and beta chain repertoires of three pairs of monozygous twins using next-generation sequencing to assess genetic influence on repertoire formation. Findings and caveats that apply to the study as a whole: Twin pairs were reported to be markedly more alike in V gene usage than unrelated donors were, even when looking at non-selected out-of-frame TCRbeta clonotypes. Because the twins were raised together, environmental influences could not be ruled out as an explanation for the similarity between twins. The study stated that the proposed role of the TCRalpha J segment in MHC recognition during thymic selection needs to be validated by independent studies. The number of shared CDR3 clonotypes between two donors was mainly determined by the product of their cloneset sizes, and twins did not clearly deviate from this trend. Among the most abundant TCRbeta clonotypes, each donor shared more CDR3 sequences with her twin than with unrelated donors.

From the cysteine up to the phenylalanine, the CDR3 has a length of 14 residues. Only the CDR3 portion is preserved as DNA: 42 bases, with reading frame beginning at the first base. The germline V gene (reference sequence) yields SEHNR for CDR1 and FQNEAQ for CDR2. A distance of 7 bases separates the germline ends of V and J, which lose 1 base and 4 bases respectively. The donors were six healthy women who made up three monozygous twin pairs. All three twin pairs had been reared together, and it was thought likely that the same infectious agents and vaccines had been met by these twin pairs. TCR cDNA libraries were prepared from RNA that had been isolated from peripheral blood mononuclear cells. Library preparation was by 5' RACE. TCRdb shows the sequencer as Illumina Genome Analyzer IIx. To prepare the RNA-based TCR cDNA libraries, a previously described protocol was followed, with several modifications. To prevent cross-contamination, sample-specific barcodes were added to both ends of each TCR cDNA library during cDNA synthesis and amplification. In the source study's methods: Each individual had between about 95,000 and nearly 550,000 identified clonotypes, and each library contained roughly 2 to 4 million CDR3-containing reads. Reads carrying improper barcode index combinations were removed, after which the MiTCR software was used to build a cloneset for each library. While assembling CDR3 clonotypes, MiTCR corrected PCR and sequencing errors and either filtered or rescued low-quality reads. Artificial out-of-frame clonotypes were removed by being mapped to in-frame sequences, with one indel in the CDR3 allowed. Similarity in V and J gene usage between donors was calculated as the Jensen-Shannon divergence divided by the mean entropy. Using fastp trimming at Q25 and MiXCR clonotype assembly, TCRdb reanalyzed the public sequencing data and kept in-frame beta chains. One record per CDR3 amino acid sequence lists the most common genes and DNA. The V and J calls and clone size are TCRdb's, not the authors'. This sample comprises fewer than 450,000 distinct CDR3 sequences, about 28% of them detected only once. 5.5% to 7% of the sample belongs to the ten largest clones.

This clonotype was detected only a few times. Its antigen is not yet known. Per-nucleotide qualities are absent, and no much larger clonotype sits a single base away. The clonotype originates from a woman aged 18 to 49 in good health. The chain joins TRBV7-9 to TRBJ1-4, with no confidently assigned D gene. Material: PBMCs. The encoded CDR3 is CASSLDVSNEKLFF. Here is the DNA: TGTGCCAGCAGCTTAGACGTCAGTAATGAAAAACTGTTTTTT.